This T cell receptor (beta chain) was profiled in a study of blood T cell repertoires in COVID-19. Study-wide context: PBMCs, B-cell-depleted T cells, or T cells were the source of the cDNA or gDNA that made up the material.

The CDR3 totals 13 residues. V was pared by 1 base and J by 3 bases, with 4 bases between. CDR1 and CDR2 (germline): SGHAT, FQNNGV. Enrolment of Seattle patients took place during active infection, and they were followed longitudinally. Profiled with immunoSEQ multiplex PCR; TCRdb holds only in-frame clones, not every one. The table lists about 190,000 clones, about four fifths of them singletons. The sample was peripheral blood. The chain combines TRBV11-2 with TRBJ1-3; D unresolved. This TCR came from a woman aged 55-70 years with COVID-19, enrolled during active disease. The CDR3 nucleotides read TGTGCCAGCAGCTTAGGGCTTGGAAACACCATATATTTT. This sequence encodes CASSLGLGNTIYF.